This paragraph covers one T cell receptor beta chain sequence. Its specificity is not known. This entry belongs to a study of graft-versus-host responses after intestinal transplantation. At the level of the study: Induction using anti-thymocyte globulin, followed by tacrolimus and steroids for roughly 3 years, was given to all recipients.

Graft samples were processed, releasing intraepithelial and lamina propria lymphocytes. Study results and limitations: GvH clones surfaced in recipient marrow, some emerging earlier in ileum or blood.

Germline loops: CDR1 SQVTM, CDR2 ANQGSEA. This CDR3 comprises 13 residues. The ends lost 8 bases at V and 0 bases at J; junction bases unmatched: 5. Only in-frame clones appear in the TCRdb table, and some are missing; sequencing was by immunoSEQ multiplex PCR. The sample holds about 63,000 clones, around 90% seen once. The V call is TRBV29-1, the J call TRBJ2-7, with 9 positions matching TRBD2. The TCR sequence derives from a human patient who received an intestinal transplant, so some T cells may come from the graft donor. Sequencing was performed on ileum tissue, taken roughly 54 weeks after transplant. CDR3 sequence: CSFWTSDSYEQYF. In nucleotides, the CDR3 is TGCAGCTTTTGGACTAGCGACTCCTACGAGCAGTACTTC.